This TCR beta chain derives from a study of response to subunit inactivated influenza vaccine. V gave up 3 bases and J gave up 4 bases, with 14 bases separating them. Germline loops: CDR1 SGHNT, CDR2 YYREEE (reference sequence). The CDR3 is 15 amino acids. The sample holds many counts of this clonotype. In TCRdb, the RT-PCR reads were re-called with MiXCR into one record per CDR3 protein. The data contain about 540,000 distinct CDR3 sequences, roughly 25% of them singletons. Separately, the same data were catalogued under a study of T cells expressing NK-cell markers. From that report: Generation of TCR beta cDNA was performed by 5'RACE template switching incorporating UMIs. Among eight sequenced donors, seven carried HCMV seropositivity while one was seronegative. Dominant NKG2C+ clonotypes accounted for 1.0-7.0% of CD8+ T cells in about six donors. Expanded NKG2C+ T cell clones had unclear HCMV specificity.

This specimen consisted of CD4+ T cells sorted from PBMCs, obtained approximately 13 days after vaccination. The receptor comes from a man aged 45 to 65 who received an inactivated influenza vaccine. The chain couples TRBV5-4 to TRBJ2-1; D may match TRBD1 or TRBD2 (5 bases each). The CDR3 DNA reads as TGTGCCAGCAGCTCCGGGACCACCGGGTACAATGAGCAGTTCTTC. It specifies CASSSGTTGYNEQFF.